A single sample gave rise to the 21 T cell receptor beta chains below, sequenced in a study of blood T cell repertoires in COVID-19. Method: immunoSEQ multiplex PCR; TCRdb's copy keeps in-frame clones and lacks some. This table holds about 310,000 clones, 87% found once. Sequencing input: peripheral blood. The receptors shown here come from a woman aged 45-59 years who had recovered from COVID-19.

The chain joins TRBV29-1 to TRBJ1-1, with D unresolved. Trimming removed 2 bases from V and 0 bases from J, with 7 bases in between. Germline V gives CDR1 SQVTM, CDR2 ANQGSEA. The CDR3 length is 13 residues. The CDR3 loop is CSVELTMNTEAFF. CDR3 nucleotide sequence: TGCAGCGTTGAACTGACTATGAACACTGAAGCTTTCTTT.

V gene TRBV3-1 (or the pseudogene TRBV3-2) combines with J gene TRBJ2-7; D not resolved. The CDR3 is 16 residues long. Germline CDR1 and CDR2: LGHDT and YNNKEL (reference sequence). V was shortened by 1 base and J by 1 base, with 14 bases between the two germline ends. CDR3 coding DNA: TGTGCCAGCAGCCAAGGCCCGGGTAAAAGGTCCTACGAGCAGTACTTC. Translating gives CASSQGPGKRSYEQYF.

This rearrangement joins TRBV28 to TRBJ2-7, with D perhaps TRBD1 (6 bases). The CDR3 runs to 14 residues. V lost 4 bases, J lost 2 bases, and 12 bases lay in between. Germline CDR1 reads MDHEN; CDR2 reads SYDVKM. The CDR3 DNA follows: TGTGCCAGCAGTTCTCAGGGGATCACCTACGAGCAGTACTTC. It translates to CASSSQGITYEQYF.

This chain connects TRBV7-2 to TRBJ1-6; D not certain. The CDR3 is 14 residues long. Per germline, CDR1 SGHTA and CDR2 FQGNSA. The germline V and J ends were trimmed by 5 bases and 4 bases, with 9 bases remaining between them. This CDR3 is CASSVTGYNSPLHF. CDR3 DNA sequence: TGTGCCAGCAGCGTGACGGGTTATAATTCACCCCTCCACTTT.

The V gene is TRBV14, the J gene TRBJ2-1; tentatively, D is TRBD2 (7 bases). This CDR3 has 14 residues. Germline CDR1 and CDR2: SGHDN and FVKESK. Between the trimmed V and J ends, which lost 6 bases and 6 bases, there was a span of 15 bases. The chain's CDR3 is CASRTAGAGNEQFF. The CDR3 region has the DNA TGTGCCAGCAGAACGGCGGGGGCGGGCAATGAGCAGTTCTTC. The full variable domain, in which reference TRBV14 and TRBJ2-1 provide the parts outside the CDR3, is EAGVTQFPSHSVIEKGQTVTLRCDPISGHDNLYWYRRVMGKEIKFLLHFVKESKQDESGMPNNRFLAERTGGTYSTLKVQPAELEDSGVYFCASRTAGAGNEQFFGPGTRLTVL.

V usage is TRBV29-1 and J usage is TRBJ2-7; D is perhaps TRBD1 (6 bases). This CDR3 spans 14 amino acids. V lost 2 bases and J 1 base, leaving 12 bases between the germline ends. CDR1 and CDR2 from the germline V gene are SQVTM and ANQGSEA. The CDR3 DNA reads TGCAGCGTTGAATTGTTGGGACAATCCTACGAGCAGTACTTC. Translating gives CSVELLGQSYEQYF.

The genes are TRBV7-2 and TRBJ2-1, with TRBD1 as a possible D gene (5 bases). The V gene lost 2 bases and the J gene lost 9 bases, with 14 bases spanning the gap. CDR3 length: 14 amino acids. Germline CDR1 reads SGHTA; CDR2 reads FQGNSA. This CDR3 is CASSLRGRVGEQFF. In DNA, the CDR3 is TGTGCCAGCAGCTTAAGGGGTAGAGTGGGTGAGCAGTTCTTC.

The chain employs TRBV4-2 and TRBJ2-2; possible D gene TRBD2, 5 bases. Per the germline V gene, CDR1 is LGHNA and CDR2 is YNFKEQ. V was cut by 8 bases and J by 1 base, with 8 bases left in between. There are 13 residues in the CDR3. The DNA for the CDR3 is TGTGCCAGCCAGGACTGGAACACCGGGGAGCTGTTTTTT. Its protein product is CASQDWNTGELFF.

This rearrangement joins TRBV18 to TRBJ1-4; 7 bases align to TRBD1. There are 12 residues in the CDR3. Germline lookup yields CDR1 KGHSH and CDR2 LQKENI. V shed 8 bases and J 8 bases; nucleotides not matched to a gene: 5. DNA of the CDR3: TGTGCCAGCGACAGGGTGGGCGAAAAACTGTTTTTT. Residues: CASDRVGEKLFF.

This clone turned up a few times. The rearrangement links TRBV6-1 to TRBJ1-1; weak D call: TRBD1 (5 bases). This CDR3 is 13 amino acids long. V lost 1 base and J lost 5, with 8 bases in between. From germline, CDR1 is MNHNS and CDR2 SASEGT. The CDR3 DNA reads TGTGCCAGCAGTGAAGTCGGGGGGACTGAAGCTTTCTTT. Its protein is CASSEVGGTEAFF.

V usage is TRBV28 and J usage is TRBJ1-4, with 7 bases fitting TRBD1. The germline V gene encodes CDR1 MDHEN and CDR2 SYDVKM. This CDR3 comprises 15 residues. J was trimmed by 7 bases and V by 6 bases; bases with no gene match: 11. The CDR3 nucleotides read TGTGCCAGCAGGACTGAGACAGGGAATACTGAAAAACTGTTTTTT. It is translated as CASRTETGNTEKLFF.

The chain has TRBV12-3 or TRBV12-4 and TRBJ2-1, with 12 nucleotides matching TRBD2. V lost 8 bases and J lost 5; bases outside the gene matches: 1. This CDR3 is built from 13 residues. CDR3 residues: CASGLAGNNEQFF. The DNA of the CDR3 is TGTGCCAGCGGACTAGCGGGGAACAATGAGCAGTTCTTC.

The chain links TRBV5-6 to TRBJ1-4, with D possibly TRBD1 on 5 matching bases. The CDR3 is 16 amino acids. The ends were cut back, 2 bases at V and 9 bases at J, with 20 bases in the middle. Germline CDR1 is SGHDT and CDR2 is YYEEEE. CDR3 coding DNA: TGTGCCAGCAGCTTCTATTGGGGGGACCCAGCCCAAAAACTGTTTTTT. Protein: CASSFYWGDPAQKLFF. The full variable domain, in which reference TRBV5-6 and TRBJ1-4 provide the parts outside the CDR3, is DAGVTQSPTHLIKTRGQQVTLRCSPKSGHDTVSWYQQALGQGPQFIFQYYEEEERQRGNFPDRFSGHQFPNYSSELNVNALLLGDSALYLCASSFYWGDPAQKLFFGSGTQLSVL.

This clone came up a few times. This chain joins TRBV6-2 or TRBV6-3 and TRBJ1-5; 9 bases fit TRBD1. The CDR3 spans 15 residues. The ends lost 5 bases at V and 4 bases at J; junction bases unmatched: 6. Germline loops: CDR1 MNHEY, CDR2 SVGEGT. The DNA for the CDR3 is TGTGCCAGCAGTCCAGGCGGACAGGGGAATCAGCCCCAGCATTTT. Translation: CASSPGGQGNQPQHF.

V and J are TRBV9 and TRBJ2-1; weak D call: TRBD2 (5 bases). The CDR3 has 15 residues. Per the germline V gene, CDR1 is SGDLS and CDR2 is YYNGEE. V was shortened by 4 bases and J by 0 bases, with 11 bases between the two germline ends. As DNA, the CDR3 is TGTGCCAGCAGCACGGACTGGAGCTCCTACAATGAGCAGTTCTTC. Encoded protein: CASSTDWSSYNEQFF.

The chain is built from TRBV10-3 and TRBJ2-3; 8 bases are shared with TRBD2. With V trimmed by 11 bases and J by 1 base, 17 bases remained unmatched. CDR1 is ENHRY, CDR2 SYGVKD, per germline. The CDR3 is made up of 17 amino acids. CDR3 in DNA: TGTGCCTCCGAACCGGAGGGCGGGGGGAAGGGCACAGATACGCAGTATTTT. Protein sequence: CASEPEGGGKGTDTQYF.

The rearrangement uses TRBV29-1 and TRBJ2-5; 8 bases match TRBD2. Germline loops: CDR1 SQVTM, CDR2 ANQGSEA. V dropped 4 bases and J dropped 1; count of bases not matched to a gene: 5. The CDR3 has 14 amino acids. The CDR3 DNA sequence: TGCAGCGTTGCGGTTAGCGGGGCCCAAGAGACCCAGTACTTC. Its protein product is CSVAVSGAQETQYF.

V usage is TRBV7-8 and J usage is TRBJ2-3; unclear D gene. This CDR3 has 15 amino acids. Per germline, CDR1 SGHVS and CDR2 FQNEAQ. V was clipped by 1 base and J by 0 bases, with 8 bases between them. DNA of the CDR3: TGTGCCAGCAGCTTAGGAGATACTAGCACAGATACGCAGTATTTT. Amino acids: CASSLGDTSTDTQYF.

This clone was counted only a few times. The chain recombines TRBV11-1 with TRBJ1-6, with D unclear. Looked up from germline, CDR1 is SGHAT and CDR2 is FQDESV (reference sequence). The CDR3 consists of 12 residues. V lost 1 base to trimming and J lost 13 bases, with 8 bases between them. The CDR3 protein is CASSLEAGPLHF. The CDR3 region has the DNA TGTGCCAGCAGCTTAGAGGCGGGGCCCCTCCACTTT.

The chain combines TRBV7-2 with TRBJ2-1, with 10 bases identical to TRBD2. V was clipped by 3 bases and J by 7 bases; unmatched bases: 3. CDR1 is SGHTA, CDR2 FQGNSA, per germline. The CDR3 sequence is 14 residues long. The CDR3 coding sequence is TGTGCCAGCAGCTTGTTACTAGCGGGGAATGAGCAGTTCTTC. It translates to CASSLLLAGNEQFF.

The V call is TRBV6-5, the J call TRBJ1-1; 9 positions agree with TRBD1. This CDR3 comprises 13 residues. J was trimmed by 11 bases and V by 6 bases; bases with no gene match: 10. Per germline, CDR1 MNHEY and CDR2 SVGAGI. The CDR3 DNA is TGTGCCAGCAGGCGCCGGGACAGGGTTACCGCTTTCTTT. It codes for CASRRRDRVTAFF.